Shown below are 4 T cell receptor beta chains from a single sample sequenced in a study of PD-L1 blockade in urothelial cancer. Clones were sequenced by immunoSEQ multiplex PCR, and TCRdb holds only the in-frame ones, with some missing. Found here are about 41,000 clones, 70% to 85% of them singletons; the top ten hold more than 15%. The source material was PBMCs, sampled around atezolizumab (anti-PD-L1) treatment. The origin of the receptors is a man aged 55 to 70 with urothelial cancer.

The chain combines TRBV14 with TRBJ2-3, with D perhaps matching TRBD1 (5 bases). CDR3 length: 13 amino acids. Germline CDR1 reads SGHDN; CDR2 reads FVKESK. Trimming shortened V by 3 bases and J by 11 bases, and 15 bases separated the two germline ends. The CDR3 DNA reads TGTGCCAGCAGCCAGCAGGACATCGGCGGGCAGTATTTT. Translation: CASSQQDIGGQYF.

Points on this clone: The germline gene is not matched at one end of the junction; a read error may be the cause. The CDR3 nucleotides are TGTGCCACCAGTAGGCCAGGCCAAGAGACCCAGTACTTC. This translates into CATSRPGQETQYF. The chain uses TRBV28 and TRBJ2-5; D not resolved. This CDR3 contains 13 residues. Germline CDR1 reads MDHEN; CDR2 reads SYDVKM.

This clone was detected a few times. This sequence joins TRBV15 and TRBJ2-2, with D maybe TRBD2 (5 bases). CDR3 length: 16 amino acids. Germline CDR1 and CDR2: LNHNV and YYDKDF (reference sequence). With 1 base removed from V and 7 bases from J, the gap between germline ends came to 16 bases. CDR3 protein: CATSRGLSGRDGELFF. CDR3 nucleotides: TGTGCCACCAGCAGAGGGTTGTCGGGAAGGGACGGGGAGCTGTTTTTT.

This clone was seen a single time. Germline is not matched at one junction end, which may reflect a read error. The CDR3 is CAISASPEGPVHF. The DNA for the CDR3 is TGTGCCATCAGTGCCTCTCCCGAGGGCCCCGTGCATTTT. The rearrangement uses TRBV10-3 and TRBJ2-3, with a possible D match to TRBD2 (5 bases). The V gene's germline CDR1 is ENHRY and CDR2 SYGVKD. This CDR3 spans 13 amino acids.